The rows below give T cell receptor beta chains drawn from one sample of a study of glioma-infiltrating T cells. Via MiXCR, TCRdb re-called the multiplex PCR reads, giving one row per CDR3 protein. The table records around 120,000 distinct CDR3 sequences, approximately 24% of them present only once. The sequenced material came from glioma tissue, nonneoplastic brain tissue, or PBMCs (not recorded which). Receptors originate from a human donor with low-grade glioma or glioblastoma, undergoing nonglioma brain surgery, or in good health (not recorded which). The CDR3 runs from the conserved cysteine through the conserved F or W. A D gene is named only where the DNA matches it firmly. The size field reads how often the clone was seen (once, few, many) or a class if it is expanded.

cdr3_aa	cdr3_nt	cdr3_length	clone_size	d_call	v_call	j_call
CASSLTGGGGTEAFF	TGTGCCAGTAGTCTTACAGGGGGCGGTGGCACTGAAGCTTTCTTT	15	many	TRBD1	TRBV19	TRBJ1-1
CSATLFRPGQGPTEAFF	TGCAGTGCTACCCTATTTCGACCGGGACAGGGTCCCACTGAAGCTTTCTTT	17	many	TRBD1	TRBV20-1	TRBJ1-1
CASSRRRTEAFF	TGTGCCAGCAGTCGCCGCCGCACTGAAGCTTTCTTT	12	many	-	TRBV6-2/TRBV6-3	TRBJ1-1
CSADREETQYF	TGCAGTGCTGACAGGGAAGAGACCCAGTACTTC	11	many	TRBD1	TRBV20-1	TRBJ2-5
CASSYPGLSNEQFF	TGTGCCAGCAGCTATCCGGGACTCTCGAATGAGCAGTTCTTC	14	few	-	TRBV14	TRBJ2-1
CSALRTGKDQPQHF	TGCAGTGCTTTACGGACAGGGAAGGATCAGCCCCAGCATTTT	14	many	TRBD1	TRBV20-1	TRBJ1-5
CASSPVGGNIQYF	TGTGCCAGCAGTCCAGTAGGCGGGAACATTCAGTACTTC	13	many	-	TRBV27	TRBJ2-4
CASSQADRNNQPQHF	TGTGCCAGCAGCCAGGCCGACAGGAACAATCAGCCCCAGCATTTT	15	few	-	TRBV4-2	TRBJ1-5
CATSDPGQLYSNQPQHF	TGTGCCACCAGTGACCCTGGACAGCTGTATAGCAATCAGCCCCAGCATTTT	17	few	-	TRBV24-1	TRBJ1-5
CASTGQDAYNEQFF	TGTGCCAGCACCGGACAGGATGCCTACAATGAGCAGTTCTTC	14	many	TRBD1	TRBV18	TRBJ2-1